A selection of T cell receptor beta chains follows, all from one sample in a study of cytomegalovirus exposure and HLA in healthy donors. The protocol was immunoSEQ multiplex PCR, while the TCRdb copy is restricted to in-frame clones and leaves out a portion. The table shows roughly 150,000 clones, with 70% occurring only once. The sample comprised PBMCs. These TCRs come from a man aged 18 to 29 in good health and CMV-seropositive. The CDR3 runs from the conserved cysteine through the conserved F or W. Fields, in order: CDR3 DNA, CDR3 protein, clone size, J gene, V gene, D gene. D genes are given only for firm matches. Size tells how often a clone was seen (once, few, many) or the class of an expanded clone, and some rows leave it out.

TGTGCCAGCAGCCCCCGTAGTAGCGGGGGGGAGACCCAGTACTTC CASSPRSSGGETQYF once TRBJ2-5 TRBV5-6 TRBD2
TGCGCCAGCAGAAGATTCAGTCGGGACAGGGAAACTGAAGCTTTCTTT CASRRFSRDRETEAFF few TRBJ1-1 TRBV5-1 TRBD1
TGTGCCACCGGCAGGGACAGGGGTAGCAATCAGCCCCAGCATTTT CATGRDRGSNQPQHF few TRBJ1-5 TRBV2 TRBD1
TGCGCCAGCAGTGGGACTAGCGGGCCATCAGATACGCAGTATTTT CASSGTSGPSDTQYF - TRBJ2-3 TRBV10-1 TRBD2
TGTGCCAGCAGCATGACAGGGGGTAACACTGAAGCTTTCTTT CASSMTGGNTEAFF few TRBJ1-1 TRBV11-2 TRBD1
TGTGCCATCAGTGCACATCCGGGACAGGGGAACACTGAAGCTTTCTTT CAISAHPGQGNTEAFF - TRBJ1-1 TRBV10-3 TRBD1
TGTGCCAGCAGAATGACTAGCGGGTCCTACAATGAGCAGTTCTTC CASRMTSGSYNEQFF - TRBJ2-1 TRBV14 TRBD2
TGTGCCAGTAGTTTTGACAAGAACACTGAAGCTTTCTTT CASSFDKNTEAFF many TRBJ1-1 TRBV19 -
TGTGCCATCAGTGGGTCAGGGGGCCTCCGGGAGACCCAGTACTTC CAISGSGGLRETQYF - TRBJ2-5 TRBV10-3 TRBD1
TGTGCCAGCAGCTTAGTGACTCGCACAGATACGCAGTATTTT CASSLVTRTDTQYF - TRBJ2-3 TRBV7-2 -
TGTGCCAGCAGCAAAAATCAGCGGGGGGGCGTAGATGAGCAGTTCTTC CASSKNQRGGVDEQFF - TRBJ2-1 TRBV7-2 TRBD2
TGCGCCAGCTCAAACGGGAGGGCCAACACCGGGGAGCTGTTTTTT CASSNGRANTGELFF - TRBJ2-2 TRBV4-1 TRBD2
TGTGCCAGTAGTATTGTTAGCGGGGGGAATGAGCAGTTCTTC CASSIVSGGNEQFF - TRBJ2-1 TRBV19 TRBD2
TGCGCCAGTAATCCCCGGGACAGGGGGCCGAACACTGAAGCTTTCTTT CASNPRDRGPNTEAFF - TRBJ1-1 TRBV5-1 TRBD1
TGTGCCAGCAGTTTATCAGGAGACAATCAGCCCCAGCATTTT CASSLSGDNQPQHF - TRBJ1-5 TRBV27 -
TGCGCCAGCAGCCCTGGGGGACTAGGGGCAGATACGCAGTATTTT CASSPGGLGADTQYF once TRBJ2-3 TRBV4-1 TRBD2
TGTGCCAGCAGCCCCCTAAAGGTGGGGCCCCTAACTGAAGCTTTCTTT CASSPLKVGPLTEAFF few TRBJ1-1 TRBV7-9 -
TGTGCCAGCAGCTTGGACTCCGGAGCGTCCTACAATGAGCAGTTCTTC CASSLDSGASYNEQFF - TRBJ2-1 TRBV5-6 -